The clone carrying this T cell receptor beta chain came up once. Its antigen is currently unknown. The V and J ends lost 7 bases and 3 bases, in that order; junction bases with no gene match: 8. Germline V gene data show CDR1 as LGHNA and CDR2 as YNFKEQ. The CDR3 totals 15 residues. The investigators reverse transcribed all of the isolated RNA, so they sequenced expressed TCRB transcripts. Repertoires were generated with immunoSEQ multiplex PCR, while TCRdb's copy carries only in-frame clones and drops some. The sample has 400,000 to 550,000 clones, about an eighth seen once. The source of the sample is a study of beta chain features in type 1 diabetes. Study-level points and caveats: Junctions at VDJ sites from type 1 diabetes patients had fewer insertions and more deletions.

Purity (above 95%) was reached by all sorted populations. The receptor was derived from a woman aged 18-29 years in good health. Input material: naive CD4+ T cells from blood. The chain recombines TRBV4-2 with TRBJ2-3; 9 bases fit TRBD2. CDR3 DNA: TGTGCCAGCACGCTACTAGCGGGCGAGACAGATACGCAGTATTTT. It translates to CASTLLAGETDTQYF.